The clone carrying this TCR beta chain occurred a few times. PCR used 60 Vbeta primers and 13 Jbeta primers. Sequencing was performed with immunoSEQ multiplex PCR; in TCRdb, only in-frame clones are kept and a portion is missing. The sample records 75,000 to 100,000 clones, about 80% being singletons. This sample was taken from a study of cytomegalovirus exposure and HLA in healthy donors. The germline V gene has CDR1 MDHEN and CDR2 SYDVKM. This CDR3 has 13 residues. V was pared by 10 bases and J by 2 bases, with 14 bases between. The sample was PBMCs. This TCR was sampled from a man aged 55 to 69 in good health and CMV-seropositive. V usage is TRBV28 and J usage is TRBJ1-2; D is perhaps TRBD1 (5 bases). The CDR3 bases are TGTGCCACCCAAGTCGGGGGAAACTATGGCTACACCTTC. Translating it yields CATQVGGNYGYTF.